The 25 T cell receptor beta chains in this list originate from one sample, sequenced in a study of cytomegalovirus exposure and HLA in healthy donors. The PCR employed 60 Vbeta primers together with 13 Jbeta primers. The protocol was immunoSEQ multiplex PCR, while the TCRdb copy is restricted to in-frame clones and leaves out a portion. The sample records roughly 110,000 clones, 75% to 85% being singletons. The sample comprised PBMCs. All receptors derive from a young woman in good health and CMV-seropositive.

The gene calls are TRBV7-9 and TRBJ2-1; 12 bases fit TRBD2. The CDR3 consists of 17 residues. The germline gives CDR1 SEHNR, CDR2 FQNEAQ (reference sequence). J gave up 7 bases and V 5 bases, and 12 bases lay outside the gene matches. Here the CDR3 reads CASSQRLAGEVVNEQFF. The CDR3 DNA is TGTGCCAGCAGCCAACGACTAGCGGGAGAAGTCGTAAATGAGCAGTTCTTC.

This chain connects TRBV6-5 to TRBJ2-7; a weak D match, TRBD2 (5 bases). CDR1 is MNHEY and CDR2 is SVGAGI in the germline V gene. Trimming removed 2 bases from V and 9 bases from J, with 14 bases in between. There are 13 residues in the CDR3. The CDR3 DNA sequence: TGTGCCAGCAGTTACACGGAAGAGGGCGCGCAGTACTTC. It translates to CASSYTEEGAQYF.

The chain has TRBV5-6 and TRBJ1-1; 10 bases are shared with TRBD1. V lost 7 bases and J lost 4; bases outside the gene matches: 1. The CDR3 has 12 amino acids. Germline V gene lookup returns CDR1 SGHDT and CDR2 YYEEEE. CDR3 sequence reads: CASRDRGTEAFF. DNA of the CDR3: TGTGCCAGCCGGGACAGGGGCACTGAAGCTTTCTTT.

The chain links TRBV9 to TRBJ2-3, with D possibly matching TRBD2 (5 bases). V lost 4 bases and J lost 4, with 13 bases in between. This CDR3 is built from 14 residues. Germline V gene sequence: CDR1 SGDLS, CDR2 YYNGEE. Written as DNA, the CDR3 is TGTGCCAGCAGCACAACTAGGGCGGCAGATACGCAGTATTTT. It codes for CASSTTRAADTQYF.

This clone was picked up one time. The chain couples TRBV7-9 to TRBJ2-2, with a possible D match to TRBD2 (6 bases). The germline CDR1 and CDR2 sequences are SEHNR and FQNEAQ (reference sequence). There are 16 residues in the CDR3. Trimming shortened V by 3 bases and J by 4 bases, and 15 bases separated the two germline ends. The DNA of the CDR3 is TGTGCCAGCAGCTTGGGGACTGGCGGGGCCACCGGGGAGCTGTTTTTT. Residues: CASSLGTGGATGELFF.

The V call is TRBV5-1, the J call TRBJ2-5; a weak D match, TRBD1 (6 bases). The CDR3 has 13 amino acids. The V gene lost 4 bases and the J gene lost 5 bases, with 12 bases spanning the gap. Germline lookup yields CDR1 SGHRS and CDR2 YFSETQ. The DNA for the CDR3 is TGCGCCAGCAGCGTCACAGGGTTGGAGACCCAGTACTTC. Translation: CASSVTGLETQYF.

The chain recombines TRBV5-1 with TRBJ2-3; 11 bases align to TRBD2. CDR1 and CDR2 (germline): SGHRS, YFSETQ. J was trimmed by 2 bases and V by 4 bases; bases with no gene match: 6. The CDR3 consists of 16 residues. In DNA, the CDR3 is TGCGCCAGCAGCCCTAGACTAGCGGGGATCACAGATACGCAGTATTTT. Protein sequence: CASSPRLAGITDTQYF. Based on the CDR3 plus reference TRBV5-1 and TRBJ2-3, the full variable domain is KAGVTQTPRYLIKTRGQQVTLSCSPISGHRSVSWYQQTPGQGLQFLFEYFSETQRNKGNFPGRFSGRQFSNSRSEMNVSTLELGDSALYLCASSPRLAGITDTQYFGPGTRLTVL.

The V gene is TRBV19, the J gene TRBJ1-2; D call uncertain. There are 13 residues in the CDR3. Germline CDR1 LNHDA, CDR2 SQIVND (reference sequence). Deletions cut 3 bases from V and 6 bases from J, with 11 bases between. The CDR3 region is CASSMPKENGYTF. DNA of the CDR3: TGTGCCAGTAGTATGCCAAAGGAGAATGGCTACACCTTC.

The chain employs TRBV10-3 and TRBJ2-7; maybe TRBD2 (6 bases). V shed 4 bases and J shed 0 bases, with 10 bases lying between them. Germline-derived CDR1 and CDR2 are ENHRY and SYGVKD. The CDR3 extends over 14 amino acids. The CDR3 region is CAISGGTYSYEQYF. CDR3 in DNA: TGTGCCATCAGTGGGGGGACTTACTCCTACGAGCAGTACTTC.

The chain links TRBV30 to TRBJ2-1, with D perhaps TRBD2 (6 bases). The CDR3 contains 14 residues. Trimming took 4 bases from V and 2 from J, leaving 12 bases between them. Germline-derived CDR1 and CDR2 are GTSNPN and SVGIG (reference sequence). Here the CDR3 reads CAWTRDSAYNEQFF. The CDR3 bases are TGTGCCTGGACCCGGGACTCAGCCTACAATGAGCAGTTCTTC.

This clone appeared a few times. J is TRBJ2-5 and V is TRBV14; no definite D call. Germline V gene lookup returns CDR1 SGHDN and CDR2 FVKESK. The length of the CDR3 is 12 residues. The V end lost 9 bases, the J end lost 6 bases, and 14 bases lay between the germline ends. This CDR3 is CARREDRQTQYF. The CDR3 nucleotides are TGTGCCAGAAGAGAAGATCGCCAGACCCAGTACTTC. The full variable domain, its missing parts supplied by reference TRBV14 and TRBJ2-5, is EAGVTQFPSHSVIEKGQTVTLRCDPISGHDNLYWYRRVMGKEIKFLLHFVKESKQDESGMPNNRFLAERTGGTYSTLKVQPAELEDSGVYFCARREDRQTQYFGPGTRLLVL.

The chain has TRBV18 and TRBJ2-7; no clear D gene. The V end lost 3 bases, the J end lost 2 bases, and 14 bases lay between the germline ends. The germline gives CDR1 KGHSH, CDR2 LQKENI. The CDR3 is 15 amino acids. The DNA of the CDR3 is TGTGCCAGCTCACCGCGCAGCGAGACGACCTACGAGCAGTACTTC. Translation gives CASSPRSETTYEQYF.

The V gene is TRBV18, the J gene TRBJ2-3, with 7 bases lining up with TRBD2. Germline V gene data show CDR1 as KGHSH and CDR2 as LQKENI. The CDR3 sequence is 14 residues long. V lost 2 bases to trimming and J lost 1 base; unmatched junction nucleotides: 0. The CDR3 is CASSPTSGTDTQYF. CDR3 sequence (DNA): TGTGCCAGCTCACCAACTAGCGGCACAGATACGCAGTATTTT. The full variable domain, with the rest looked up from reference TRBV18 and TRBJ2-3, is NAGVMQNPRHLVRRRGQEARLRCSPMKGHSHVYWYRQLPEEGLKFMVYLQKENIIDESGMPKERFSAEFPKEGPSILRIQQVVRGDSAAYFCASSPTSGTDTQYFGPGTRLTVL.

Only a few counts were recorded for this clone. The rearrangement uses TRBV10-2 and TRBJ2-3, with D possibly TRBD2 on 6 matching bases. V lost 3 bases and J lost 7, with 14 bases in between. The CDR3 loop spans 14 amino acids. Looked up from germline, CDR1 is WSHSY and CDR2 is SAAADI. CDR3 nucleotide sequence: TGCGCCAGCAGTGATGGGGGAGGTTGGAATACGCAGTATTTT. Translating it yields CASSDGGGWNTQYF.

The chain uses TRBV4-1 and TRBJ1-1, with TRBD1 as a possible D gene (6 bases). CDR1 is MGHRA, CDR2 YSYEKL, per germline. This CDR3 region has 16 residues. The ends were cut back, 4 bases at V and 0 bases at J, with 15 bases in the middle. The CDR3 region is CASSRGKGGLNTEAFF. DNA for the CDR3: TGCGCCAGCAGCCGTGGGAAGGGGGGGCTGAACACTGAAGCTTTCTTT.

This clone was counted a few times. This chain joins TRBV5-1 and TRBJ2-1; 7 bases line up with TRBD2. CDR3 length equals 17 residues. J gave up 4 bases and V 0 bases, and 10 bases lay outside the gene matches. Germline V lookup: CDR1 SGHRS, CDR2 YFSETQ. The CDR3 DNA reads TGCGCCAGCAGCTTGGAGGCTGGCGGGAGCAGGTACAATGAGCAGTTCTTC. Protein sequence: CASSLEAGGSRYNEQFF.

The chain uses TRBV10-3 and TRBJ2-2; D is undetermined. Trimming removed 8 bases from V and 1 base from J, with 11 bases in between. Germline CDR1 reads ENHRY; CDR2 reads SYGVKD. This CDR3 contains 14 residues. The CDR3 is CAILYERNTGELFF. The DNA for the CDR3 is TGTGCCATCCTCTACGAAAGGAACACCGGGGAGCTGTTTTTT.

This clone was detected ten times or more. The V gene is TRBV18, the J gene TRBJ2-1; no clear D gene. The V end lost 6 bases, the J end lost 5 bases, and 14 bases lay between the germline ends. The CDR3 is made up of 14 amino acids. Germline V lookup: CDR1 KGHSH, CDR2 LQKENI. CDR3 bases: TGTGCCAGCTCCAGATACCCAGAGGACAATGAGCAGTTCTTC. Its translation is CASSRYPEDNEQFF.

The rearrangement joins TRBV27 to TRBJ1-5, with a tentative D call TRBD1 (5 bases). The germline CDR1 and CDR2 sequences are MNHEY and SMNVEV (reference sequence). The CDR3 sequence is 14 residues long. V was cut by 2 bases and J by 2 bases, with 7 bases left in between. The CDR3: CASSLSRGNQPQHF. The DNA for the CDR3 is TGTGCCAGCAGTTTAAGCAGGGGCAATCAGCCCCAGCATTTT.

The gene calls are TRBV19 and TRBJ1-5, with 7 bases fitting TRBD1. Per germline, CDR1 LNHDA and CDR2 SQIVND (reference sequence). With 4 bases clipped from V and 2 bases from J, the junction kept 8 bases outside the gene matches. The CDR3 runs to 16 residues. The CDR3 here is CASSRQGNEGNQPQHF. CDR3 DNA sequence: TGTGCCAGTAGTAGACAGGGAAATGAAGGCAATCAGCCCCAGCATTTT.

A few counts support this clone. The rearrangement joins TRBV13 to TRBJ2-3; maybe TRBD2 (6 bases). Looked up from germline, CDR1 is PRHDT and CDR2 is FYEKMQ (reference sequence). V dropped 0 bases and J dropped 0 bases, with 7 bases sitting between them. The CDR3 contains 15 residues. The CDR3, as DNA: TGTGCCAGCAGCTTAGGCGCGGGGAGCACAGATACGCAGTATTTT. It encodes CASSLGAGSTDTQYF.

The V and J genes are TRBV5-1 and TRBJ2-1, with D possibly being TRBD2 (5 bases). V was pared by 4 bases and J by 6 bases, with 11 bases between. Germline V CDR1 and CDR2: SGHRS, YFSETQ. This CDR3 has 13 residues. This CDR3 is CASSSTGINEQFF. In nucleotides, the CDR3 is TGCGCCAGCAGCAGCACCGGGATCAATGAGCAGTTCTTC.

The chain is built from TRBV5-6 and TRBJ1-2, with D tentatively TRBD1 (5 bases). Deletions cut 4 bases from V and 3 bases from J, with 13 bases between. This CDR3 is built from 14 residues. The germline gives CDR1 SGHDT, CDR2 YYEEEE. The CDR3 loop reads CASSAGRMDYGYTF. The CDR3 region has the DNA TGTGCCAGCAGCGCGGGACGGATGGACTATGGCTACACCTTC.

The gene calls are TRBV9 and TRBJ2-1; unclear D gene. Germline CDR1 reads SGDLS; CDR2 reads YYNGEE. The CDR3 is 14 residues long. V lost 0 bases and J 9 bases, leaving 13 bases between the germline ends. The CDR3 reads CASSVDPYVGEQFF. Written as DNA, the CDR3 is TGTGCCAGCAGCGTAGATCCCTACGTCGGTGAGCAGTTCTTC. Using reference TRBV9 and TRBJ2-1 for the parts outside the CDR3, the full variable domain is DSGVTQTPKHLITATGQRVTLRCSPRSGDLSVYWYQQSLDQGLQFLIQYYNGEERAKGNILERFSAQQFPDLHSELNLSSLELGDSALYFCASSVDPYVGEQFFGPGTRLTVL.

This chain uses TRBV5-1 with TRBJ1-1; D not resolved. Germline V CDR1 and CDR2: SGHRS, YFSETQ. Between the trimmed V and J ends, which lost 7 bases and 5 bases, there was a span of 15 bases. There are 13 residues in the CDR3. The CDR3 bases are TGCGCCAGCGTACTGTACCCCGGTACTGAAGCTTTCTTT. It codes for CASVLYPGTEAFF.